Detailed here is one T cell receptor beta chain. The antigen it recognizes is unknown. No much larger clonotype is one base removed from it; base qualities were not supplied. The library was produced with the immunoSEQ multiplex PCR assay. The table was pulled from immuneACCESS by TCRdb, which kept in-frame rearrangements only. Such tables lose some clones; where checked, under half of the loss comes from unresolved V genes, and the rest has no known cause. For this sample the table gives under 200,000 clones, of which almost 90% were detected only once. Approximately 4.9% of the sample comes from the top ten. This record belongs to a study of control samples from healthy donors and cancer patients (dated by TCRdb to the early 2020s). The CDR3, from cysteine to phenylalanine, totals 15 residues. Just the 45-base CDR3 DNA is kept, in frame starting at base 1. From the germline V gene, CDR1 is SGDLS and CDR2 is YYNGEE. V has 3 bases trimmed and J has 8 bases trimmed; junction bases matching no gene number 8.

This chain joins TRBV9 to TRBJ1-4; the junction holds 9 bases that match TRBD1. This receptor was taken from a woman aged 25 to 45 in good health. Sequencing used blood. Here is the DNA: TGTGCCAGCAGCGCAACACAGGGGGCGGGAGAAAAACTGTTTTTT. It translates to CASSATQGAGEKLFF. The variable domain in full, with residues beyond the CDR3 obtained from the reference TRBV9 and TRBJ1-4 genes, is DSGVTQTPKHLITATGQRVTLRCSPRSGDLSVYWYQQSLDQGLQFLIQYYNGEERAKGNILERFSAQQFPDLHSELNLSSLELGDSALYFCASSATQGAGEKLFFGSGTQLSVL.